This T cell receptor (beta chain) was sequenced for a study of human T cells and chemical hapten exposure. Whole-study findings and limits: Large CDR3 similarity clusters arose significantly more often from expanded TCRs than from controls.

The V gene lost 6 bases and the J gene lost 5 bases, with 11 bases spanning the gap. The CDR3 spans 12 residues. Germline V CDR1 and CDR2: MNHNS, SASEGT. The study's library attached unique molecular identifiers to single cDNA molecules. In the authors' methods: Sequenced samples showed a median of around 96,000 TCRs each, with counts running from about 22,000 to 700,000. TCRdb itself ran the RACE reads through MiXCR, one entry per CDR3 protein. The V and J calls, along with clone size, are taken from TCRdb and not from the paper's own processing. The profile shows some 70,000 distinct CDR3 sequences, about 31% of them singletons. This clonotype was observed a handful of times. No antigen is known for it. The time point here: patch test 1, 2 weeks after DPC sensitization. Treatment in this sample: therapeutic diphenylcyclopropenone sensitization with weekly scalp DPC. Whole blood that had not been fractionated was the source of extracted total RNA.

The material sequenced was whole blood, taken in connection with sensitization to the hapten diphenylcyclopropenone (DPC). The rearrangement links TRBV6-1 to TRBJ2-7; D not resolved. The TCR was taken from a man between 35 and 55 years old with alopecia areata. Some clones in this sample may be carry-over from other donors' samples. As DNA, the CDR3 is TGTGCCAGCAGATACAGTACCGACGAGCAGTACTTC. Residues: CASRYSTDEQYF.